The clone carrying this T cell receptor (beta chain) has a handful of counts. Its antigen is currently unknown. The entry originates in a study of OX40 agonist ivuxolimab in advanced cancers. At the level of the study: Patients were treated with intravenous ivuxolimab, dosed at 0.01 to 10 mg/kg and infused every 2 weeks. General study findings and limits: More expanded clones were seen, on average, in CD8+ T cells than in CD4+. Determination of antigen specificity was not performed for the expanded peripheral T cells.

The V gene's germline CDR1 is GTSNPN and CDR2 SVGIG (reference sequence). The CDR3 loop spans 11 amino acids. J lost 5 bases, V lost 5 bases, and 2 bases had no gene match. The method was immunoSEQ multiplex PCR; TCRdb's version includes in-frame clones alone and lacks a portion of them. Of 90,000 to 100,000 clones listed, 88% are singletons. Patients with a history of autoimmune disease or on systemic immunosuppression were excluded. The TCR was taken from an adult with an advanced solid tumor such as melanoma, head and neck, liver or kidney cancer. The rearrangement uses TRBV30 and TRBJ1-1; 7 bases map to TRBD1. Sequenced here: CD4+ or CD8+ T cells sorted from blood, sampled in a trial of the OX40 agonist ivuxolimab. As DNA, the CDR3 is TGTGCCTGGTTACAGGGGACTGAAGCTTTCTTT. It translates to CAWLQGTEAFF. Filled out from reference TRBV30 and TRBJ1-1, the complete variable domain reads SQTIHQWPATLVQPVGSPLSLECTVEGTSNPNLYWYRQAAGRGLQLLFYSVGIGQISSEVPQNLSASRPQDRQFILSSKKLLLSDSGFYLCAWLQGTEAFFGQGTRLTVV.